The 8 T cell receptor beta chains in this list originate from one sample, sequenced in a study of shared clonotypes between healthy human individuals. Libraries were prepared by immunoSEQ multiplex PCR; TCRdb keeps only in-frame clonotypes and omits some of them. The repertoire holds roughly 1.4 million clones, with approximately 98.5% as singletons. The sequencing input was naive CD4+ T cells sorted from blood. Regarding subset: CD45RA+ positively selected. Receptor source: a man under 40 in good health.

V and J are TRBV5-1 and TRBJ2-5; TRBD2 aligns across 12 bases. The germline V gene has CDR1 SGHRS and CDR2 YFSETQ. The trim removed 6 bases at V and 1 base at J, leaving 13 bases unmatched. This CDR3 is built from 18 residues. The CDR3 spells CASTSGLAGTNFQETQYF. The CDR3, as DNA: TGCGCCAGCACGAGTGGACTAGCGGGAACAAATTTCCAAGAGACCCAGTACTTC.

This chain joins TRBV5-1 and TRBJ2-5; TRBD1 matches at 8 bases. The CDR3 is 15 amino acids. With V trimmed by 2 bases and J by 5 bases, 8 bases remained unmatched. Germline V gene lookup returns CDR1 SGHRS and CDR2 YFSETQ. The CDR3 nucleotides are TGCGCCAGCAGCTTTGGTTCAGGGGGCGGCGAGACCCAGTACTTC. Protein: CASSFGSGGGETQYF.

The chain recombines TRBV28 with TRBJ2-7, with 11 bases lining up with TRBD2. The CDR3 covers 14 residues. CDR1 MDHEN and CDR2 SYDVKM come from the germline V gene. Trimming cost V 1 base and J 7 bases; bases outside gene matches: 3. The chain's CDR3 is CASSLSPSGREQYF. The CDR3 bases are TGTGCCAGCAGTTTATCACCTAGCGGGAGGGAGCAGTACTTC. Complete variable domain (other parts from reference TRBV28 and TRBJ2-7): DVKVTQSSRYLVKRTGEKVFLECVQDMDHENMFWYRQDPGLGLRLIYFSYDVKMKEKGDIPEGYSVSREKKERFSLILESASTNQTSMYLCASSLSPSGREQYFGPGTRLTVT.

J is TRBJ2-1 and V is TRBV28; TRBD2 agrees at 9 bases. The CDR3 loop spans 15 amino acids. V dropped 6 bases and J dropped 2; count of bases not matched to a gene: 5. Germline V lookup: CDR1 MDHEN, CDR2 SYDVKM. CDR3 in DNA: TGTGCCAGCAGGGGATTAGCGGGGGCCTACAATGAGCAGTTCTTC. Amino acids: CASRGLAGAYNEQFF.

The chain joins TRBV6-4 to TRBJ2-2; 7 nucleotides match TRBD2. Germline CDR1 is MRHNA and CDR2 is SNTAGT. The CDR3 totals 17 residues. Germline trimming cut 5 bases from V and 0 bases from J; bases unmatched to any gene: 9. CDR3 sequence: CASSSSVRGANTGELFF. CDR3 DNA sequence: TGTGCCAGCAGTTCATCGGTACGGGGGGCGAACACCGGGGAGCTGTTTTTT.

This clone was seen once. The chain has TRBV29-1 and TRBJ1-2, with 8 bases aligning to TRBD1. This CDR3 contains 13 residues. The V segment lost 0 bases and the J segment 7 bases; nucleotides outside the gene matches: 4. Per the germline V gene, CDR1 is SQVTM and CDR2 is ANQGSEA. For the CDR3, the DNA is TGCAGCGTTGAAGATGAGGACAGGGCTGGCTACACCTTC. Translating gives CSVEDEDRAGYTF. Drawing the rest from reference TRBV29-1 and TRBJ1-2, the complete variable domain is SAVISQKPSRDICQRGTSLTIQCQVDSQVTMMFWYRQQPGQSLTLIATANQGSEATYESGFVIDKFPISRPNLTFSTLTVSNMSPEDSSIYLCSVEDEDRAGYTFGSGTRLTVV.

The chain carries TRBV29-1 and TRBJ1-2, with a possible D match to TRBD1 (6 bases). The V gene lost 7 bases and the J gene lost 4 bases, with 16 bases spanning the gap. The germline V gene encodes CDR1 SQVTM and CDR2 ANQGSEA. CDR3 length: 13 residues. The CDR3 reads CSAELQGFYGYTF. The CDR3 DNA follows: TGCAGCGCCGAACTCCAGGGGTTCTATGGCTACACCTTC. Complete variable domain (other parts from reference TRBV29-1 and TRBJ1-2): SAVISQKPSRDICQRGTSLTIQCQVDSQVTMMFWYRQQPGQSLTLIATANQGSEATYESGFVIDKFPISRPNLTFSTLTVSNMSPEDSSIYLCSAELQGFYGYTFGSGTRLTVV.

The rearrangement links TRBV10-3 to TRBJ1-1, with 7 nucleotides matching TRBD1. V was clipped by 1 base and J by 10 bases; unmatched bases: 9. Germline V gene data show CDR1 as ENHRY and CDR2 as SYGVKD. The CDR3 spans 14 residues. The CDR3 region has the DNA TGTGCCATCAGTGAGTTGTATACAGGGGACGCAGCTTTCTTT. Protein sequence: CAISELYTGDAAFF.